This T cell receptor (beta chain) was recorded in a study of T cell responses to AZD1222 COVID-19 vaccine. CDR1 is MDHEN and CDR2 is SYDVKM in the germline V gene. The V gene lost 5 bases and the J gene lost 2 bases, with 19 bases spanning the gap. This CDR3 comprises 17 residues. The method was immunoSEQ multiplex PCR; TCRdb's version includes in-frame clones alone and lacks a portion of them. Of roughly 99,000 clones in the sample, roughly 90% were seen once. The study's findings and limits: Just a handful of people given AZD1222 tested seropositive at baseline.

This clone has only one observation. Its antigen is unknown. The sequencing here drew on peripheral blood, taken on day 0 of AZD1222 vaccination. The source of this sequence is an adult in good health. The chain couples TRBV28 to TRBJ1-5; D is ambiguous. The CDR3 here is CASSRPGGWVGNQPQHF. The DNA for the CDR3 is TGTGCCAGCAGTAGGCCGGGTGGGTGGGTTGGCAATCAGCCCCAGCATTTT.